One and the same sample provided the 18 T cell receptor beta chains below, sequenced in a study of blood T cell repertoires in COVID-19. TCRdb keeps only in-frame clones here, not all; method: immunoSEQ multiplex PCR. The table lists around 270,000 clones, roughly 88% of them singletons. The specimen sequenced was PBMCs or T cells enriched from blood (not recorded which). These receptors all come from a woman aged 30 to 39 who had recovered from COVID-19.

The rearrangement links TRBV28 to TRBJ2-6; no definite D call. Germline CDR1 reads MDHEN; CDR2 reads SYDVKM. The CDR3 totals 12 residues. Trimming took off 4 bases at V and 9 bases at J, with 7 bases between the two ends. DNA of the CDR3: TGTGCCAGCAGTTGGGCCTTCAACGTCCTGACTTTC. Its protein product is CASSWAFNVLTF.

The rearrangement uses TRBV29-1 and TRBJ1-1; D is perhaps TRBD1 (5 bases). Per germline, CDR1 SQVTM and CDR2 ANQGSEA. Trimming stripped 3 bases from V and 5 bases from J, with 10 bases between. The length of the CDR3 is 12 residues. Here the CDR3 DNA reads TGCAGCGTTGACAGGGAAAGGACTGAAGCTTTCTTT. This gives the protein CSVDRERTEAFF. The entire variable domain, with the rest obtained from reference TRBV29-1 and TRBJ1-1, is as follows: SAVISQKPSRDICQRGTSLTIQCQVDSQVTMMFWYRQQPGQSLTLIATANQGSEATYESGFVIDKFPISRPNLTFSTLTVSNMSPEDSSIYLCSVDRERTEAFFGQGTRLTVV.

V and J are TRBV10-3 and TRBJ1-1; D is uncertain. The germline V gene has CDR1 ENHRY and CDR2 SYGVKD. Trimming pared 3 bases from V and 4 bases from J, leaving 21 bases between. This CDR3 region has 17 residues. The CDR3 DNA sequence: TGTGCCATCAGTGACCGAAACCTTGGTGCGGCGAGCACTGAAGCTTTCTTT. Amino acids: CAISDRNLGAASTEAFF.

This clone came up a few times. A junction end diverges from the germline sequence, so it may reflect a read error. The chain combines TRBV30 with TRBJ1-2; 9 positions agree with TRBD1. This CDR3 has 11 amino acids. The germline V gene has CDR1 GTSNPN and CDR2 SVGIG (reference sequence). The DNA of the CDR3 is TGTGCCTGGAGTTCCCGCGGACAGGGGAGATTC. Translation: CAWSSRGQGRF.

The chain recombines TRBV3-1 (or the pseudogene TRBV3-2) with TRBJ2-1; 12 bases map to TRBD1. Trimming took 7 bases from V and 9 from J; bases not matched to a gene: 10. CDR3 length: 15 amino acids. Per germline, CDR1 LGHDT and CDR2 YNNKEL (reference sequence). The DNA for the CDR3 is TGTGCCAGCACCCCGCGGGACAGGGGGCAGATTGAGCAGTTCTTC. Amino acids: CASTPRDRGQIEQFF.

This chain links TRBV30 with TRBJ1-5; 10 bases fit TRBD1. V shed 0 bases, J shed 8 bases, and the junction held 10 bases outside the gene matches. Germline V gene lookup returns CDR1 GTSNPN and CDR2 SVGIG (reference sequence). The CDR3 contains 16 residues. Here the CDR3 reads CAWSVGVRTGGEPQHF. CDR3 nucleotide sequence: TGTGCCTGGAGTGTAGGGGTGCGGACAGGGGGTGAGCCCCAGCATTTT.

This chain uses TRBV7-9 with TRBJ2-3; TRBD2 agrees at 10 bases. This CDR3 comprises 17 residues. Germline CDR1 SEHNR, CDR2 FQNEAQ (reference sequence). J gave up 3 bases and V 7 bases, and 13 bases lay outside the gene matches. The CDR3 DNA reads as TGTGCCAGCACCTACCGAGCCCCTAGCGGGGGAACAGATACGCAGTATTTT. This translates into CASTYRAPSGGTDTQYF. Full variable domain (missing parts from reference TRBV7-9 and TRBJ2-3): DTGVSQNPRHKITKRGQNVTFRCDPISEHNRLYWYRQTLGQGPEFLTYFQNEAQLEKSRLLSDRFSAERPKGSFSTLEIQRTEQGDSAMYLCASTYRAPSGGTDTQYFGPGTRLTVL.

This chain joins TRBV5-8 and TRBJ2-3; possibly TRBD1 for D (6 bases). Germline V gene data show CDR1 as SGHTS and CDR2 as YDEGEE. This CDR3 region has 14 residues. Trimming pared 2 bases from V and 6 bases from J, leaving 13 bases between. CDR3 region: CASSFTGYMDTQYF. CDR3 DNA: TGTGCCAGCAGCTTTACAGGGTACATGGATACGCAGTATTTT.

The rearrangement uses TRBV5-1 and TRBJ1-3; D is ambiguous. Trimming shortened V by 2 bases and J by 2 bases, and 5 bases separated the two germline ends. CDR1 SGHRS and CDR2 YFSETQ come from the germline V gene. This CDR3 is 13 amino acids long. CDR3 sequence: CASSFGAGNTIYF. CDR3 sequence (DNA): TGCGCCAGCAGCTTCGGGGCTGGAAACACCATATATTTT.

The rearrangement joins TRBV6-5 to TRBJ2-7; 8 bases line up with TRBD1. Germline trimming cut 0 bases from V and 3 bases from J; bases unmatched to any gene: 1. The CDR3 sequence is 14 residues long. Germline V gene sequence: CDR1 MNHEY, CDR2 SVGAGI. The DNA of the CDR3 is TGTGCCAGCAGTTACTCGGGACAGGTCTACGAGCAGTACTTC. This sequence encodes CASSYSGQVYEQYF.

V usage is TRBV28 and J usage is TRBJ2-5; 7 bases fit TRBD1. Germline trimming cut 5 bases from V and 1 base from J; bases unmatched to any gene: 13. The CDR3 spans 17 residues. Germline CDR1 reads MDHEN; CDR2 reads SYDVKM. The chain's CDR3 is CASSPPLSWDSQETQYF. The DNA for the CDR3 is TGTGCCAGCAGTCCACCGCTTTCATGGGACAGCCAAGAGACCCAGTACTTC.

The chain combines TRBV6-6 with TRBJ1-4; D is possibly TRBD1 (6 bases). V was shortened by 5 bases and J by 7 bases, with 23 bases between the two germline ends. Germline CDR1 MNHNY, CDR2 SVGAGI (reference sequence). The CDR3 length is 17 residues. The CDR3, as DNA: TGTGCCAGCAGTCCCCGGGACTACATAGGGGGTCGTGAAAAACTGTTTTTT. It is translated as CASSPRDYIGGREKLFF.

The V gene is TRBV20-1, the J gene TRBJ2-3; TRBD2 might be the D (7 bases). The ends were cut back, 7 bases at V and 2 bases at J, with 16 bases in the middle. CDR1 is DFQATT and CDR2 is SNEGSKA in the germline V gene (reference sequence). CDR3 length equals 14 residues. The CDR3 coding sequence is TGCAGTGGTAGTAGGGGGGACTACACAGATACGCAGTATTTT. Amino acids: CSGSRGDYTDTQYF.

The V call is TRBV28, the J call TRBJ2-7; TRBD2 matches 16 bases. The junction had 9 bases not matched to a gene; V was cut back by 1 base and J by 3 bases. CDR3 length: 19 residues. Per germline, CDR1 MDHEN and CDR2 SYDVKM. CDR3 loop: CASSLYQGGTSGRDYEQYF. DNA for the CDR3: TGTGCCAGCAGTTTATATCAGGGGGGGACTAGCGGGAGGGACTACGAGCAGTACTTC.

The rearrangement links TRBV18 to TRBJ2-3, with 9 bases identical to TRBD2. The CDR3 has 14 amino acids. Germline CDR1 is KGHSH and CDR2 is LQKENI. The ends lost 1 base at V and 5 bases at J; junction bases unmatched: 1. This CDR3 reads CASSPQLAGDTQYF. In nucleotides, the CDR3 is TGTGCCAGCTCACCACAACTAGCGGGAGATACGCAGTATTTT.

This clone was seen just once. The chain employs TRBV7-9 and TRBJ1-2; D is ambiguous. The germline V gene encodes CDR1 SEHNR and CDR2 FQNEAQ (reference sequence). There are 17 residues in the CDR3. V lost 1 base and J lost 6, with 21 bases in between. CDR3 residues: CASSLGKQPPHTHGYTF. In nucleotides, the CDR3 is TGTGCCAGCAGCTTAGGGAAACAGCCGCCCCACACTCATGGCTACACCTTC.

The CDR3 nucleotides are TGTGCCAGCAGAGACATCACTGAAGCTTTCTTT. Translating gives CASRDITEAFF. The gene calls are TRBV12-3 or TRBV12-4 and TRBJ1-1, with D unresolved. V lost 6 bases and J lost 4, with 6 bases in between. This CDR3 spans 11 amino acids.

The chain combines TRBV12-5 with TRBJ2-2; 8 nucleotides line up with TRBD1. Germline values: CDR1 LGHNT, CDR2 FRNRAP. The CDR3 is 14 residues long. J gave up 5 bases and V 5 bases, and 4 bases lay outside the gene matches. The CDR3, as DNA: TGTGCTAGTGGTGGACAGGGTAGGACCGGGGAGCTGTTTTTT. This sequence encodes CASGGQGRTGELFF.